A selection of T cell receptor beta chains follows, all from one sample in a study of early T cells in non-severe SARS-CoV-2 infection. MiXCR was run by TCRdb on the 5' RACE reads, yielding one entry per CDR3 protein. The table includes approximately 34,000 distinct CDR3 sequences, roughly 7.9% detected once. This specimen consisted of whole blood, obtained at baseline. All receptors come from an adult who was a healthcare worker with PCR-confirmed SARS-CoV-2 infection or an uninfected control (not recorded which). Each CDR3 is given without its conserved first and last residue. Each record gives: V gene, CDR3 protein.

v_gene: TRBV6-5; CDR3aa: ASSYLAGSGNEQF
v_gene: TRBV7-9; CDR3aa: ASSPRVHGYT
v_gene: TRBV7-3; CDR3aa: ATREQAGTEAF
v_gene: TRBV6-2/TRBV6-3; CDR3aa: ASSSPGRLAIPSTDTQY
v_gene: TRBV5-4; CDR3aa: ASSLEDGNILNYGYT
v_gene: TRBV28; CDR3aa: ASSLTGSSYGYT
v_gene: TRBV3-1; CDR3aa: ASSQNLAVADTQY
v_gene: TRBV20-1; CDR3aa: SAEEESYNEQF
v_gene: TRBV10-3; CDR3aa: ANRDRGDSPLH
v_gene: TRBV13; CDR3aa: ASSLGRGTGIGSPLH
v_gene: TRBV6-1; CDR3aa: ASSEWGSNQPQH
v_gene: TRBV6-6; CDR3aa: ASSFPGLNYGYT
v_gene: TRBV11-2; CDR3aa: ASSLDFGTTAETQY
v_gene: TRBV25-1; CDR3aa: ASSDTGRMIQETQY
v_gene: TRBV29-1; CDR3aa: SAQGTGELF
v_gene: TRBV13; CDR3aa: ASSFSGGRAYEQY
v_gene: TRBV7-2; CDR3aa: ASSGANTQY
v_gene: TRBV7-2; CDR3aa: ASSSPTSSTDTQY
v_gene: TRBV12-3/TRBV12-4; CDR3aa: ASSLVSGDTQY
v_gene: TRBV6-2/TRBV6-3; CDR3aa: ASSYSNREVIDEQF
v_gene: TRBV25-1; CDR3aa: ASSDRAGGIKYSYNEQF
v_gene: TRBV27; CDR3aa: ASSRLAKGNEQF
v_gene: TRBV6-1; CDR3aa: AARSSGANVLT
v_gene: TRBV4-2; CDR3aa: ASSSTGGEQY
v_gene: TRBV28; CDR3aa: ASSPHAGQGPSSSYNEQF
v_gene: TRBV3-1; CDR3aa: ASSPRPGDEKLF
v_gene: TRBV9; CDR3aa: ASSTSGLAGTGELF
v_gene: TRBV7-2; CDR3aa: ASSLSGFTGELF